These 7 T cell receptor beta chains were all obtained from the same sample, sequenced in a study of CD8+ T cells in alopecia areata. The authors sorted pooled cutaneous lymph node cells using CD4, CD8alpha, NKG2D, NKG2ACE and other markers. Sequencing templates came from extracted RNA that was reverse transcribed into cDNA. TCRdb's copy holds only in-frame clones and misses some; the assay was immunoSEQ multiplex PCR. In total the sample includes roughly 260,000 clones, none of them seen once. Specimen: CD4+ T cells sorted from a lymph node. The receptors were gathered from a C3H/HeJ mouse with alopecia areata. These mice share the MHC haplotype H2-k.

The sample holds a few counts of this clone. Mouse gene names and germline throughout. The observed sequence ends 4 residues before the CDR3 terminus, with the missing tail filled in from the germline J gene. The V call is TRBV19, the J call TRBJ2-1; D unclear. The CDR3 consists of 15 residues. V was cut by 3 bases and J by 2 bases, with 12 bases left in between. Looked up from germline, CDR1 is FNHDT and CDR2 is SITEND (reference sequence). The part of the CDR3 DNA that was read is TGTGCCAGCAGTACGCCCTACAGCTACTATGCT. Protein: CASSTPYSYYA. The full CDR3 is CASSTPYSYYAEQFF.

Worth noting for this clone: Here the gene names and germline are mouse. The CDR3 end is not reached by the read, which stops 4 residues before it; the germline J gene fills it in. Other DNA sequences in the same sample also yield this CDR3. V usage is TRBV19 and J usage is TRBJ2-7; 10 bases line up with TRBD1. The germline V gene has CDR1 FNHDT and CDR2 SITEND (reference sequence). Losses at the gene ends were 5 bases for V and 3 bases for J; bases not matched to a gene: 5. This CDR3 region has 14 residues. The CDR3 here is CASSMRTGGYEQYF. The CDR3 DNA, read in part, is TGTGCCAGCAGCATGAGGACAGGGGGCTAT.

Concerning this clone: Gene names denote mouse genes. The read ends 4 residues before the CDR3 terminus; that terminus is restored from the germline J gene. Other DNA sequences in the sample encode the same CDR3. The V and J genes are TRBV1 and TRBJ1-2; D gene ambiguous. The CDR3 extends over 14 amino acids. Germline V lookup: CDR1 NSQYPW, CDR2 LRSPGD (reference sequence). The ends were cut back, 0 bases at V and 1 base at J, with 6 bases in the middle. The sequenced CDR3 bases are TGCACCTGCAGTGCAGATCCACAAAACTCC. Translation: CTCSADPQNS. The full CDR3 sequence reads CTCSADPQNSDYTF.

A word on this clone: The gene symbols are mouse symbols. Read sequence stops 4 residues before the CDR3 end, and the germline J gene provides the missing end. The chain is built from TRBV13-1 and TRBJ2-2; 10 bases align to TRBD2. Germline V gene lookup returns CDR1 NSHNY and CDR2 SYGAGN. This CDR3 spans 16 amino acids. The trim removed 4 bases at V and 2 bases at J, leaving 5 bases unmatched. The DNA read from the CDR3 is TGTGCCAGCAGTCAACCGGGACTGGGGAACACCGGG. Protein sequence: CASSQPGLGNTG. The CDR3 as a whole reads CASSQPGLGNTGQLYF.

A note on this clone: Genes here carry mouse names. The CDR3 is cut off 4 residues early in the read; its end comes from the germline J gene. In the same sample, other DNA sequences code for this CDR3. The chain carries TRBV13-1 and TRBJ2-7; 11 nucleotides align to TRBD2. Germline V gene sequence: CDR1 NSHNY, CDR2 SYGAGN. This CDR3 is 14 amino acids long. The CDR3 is CASSSTGGVYEQYF. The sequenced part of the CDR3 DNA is TGTGCCAGCAGCTCGACTGGGGGGGTGTAT.

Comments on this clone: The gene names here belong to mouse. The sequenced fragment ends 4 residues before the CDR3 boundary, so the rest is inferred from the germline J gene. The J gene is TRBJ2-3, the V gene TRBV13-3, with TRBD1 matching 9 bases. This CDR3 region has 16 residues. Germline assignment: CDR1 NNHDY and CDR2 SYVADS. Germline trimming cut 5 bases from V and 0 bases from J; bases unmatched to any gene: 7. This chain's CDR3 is CASRNRDRDSAETLYF. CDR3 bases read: TGTGCCAGCAGAAACCGGGACAGGGATAGTGCAGAA.

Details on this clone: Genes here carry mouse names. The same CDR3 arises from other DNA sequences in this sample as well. CDR3 residues: CAWSLGGGSAETLYF. The sequenced CDR3 bases are TGTGCCTGGAGTCTGGGGGGGGGTAGTGCAGAA. The gene calls are TRBV31 and TRBJ2-3, with 7 bases fitting TRBD2. The read gets to within 4 residues of the CDR3 end, and the germline J gene fills in the rest. Germline V gene lookup returns CDR1 GKSSPN and CDR2 SITVG. V was pared by 0 bases and J by 0 bases, with 3 bases of the junction left unmatched. The CDR3 sequence is 15 residues long. Drawing the rest from reference TRBV31 and TRBJ2-3, the complete variable domain is AQTIHQWPVAEIKAVGSPLSLGCTIKGKSSPNLYWYWQATGGTLQQLFYSITVGQVESVVQLNLSASRPKDDQFILSTEKLLLSHSGFYLCAWSLGGGSAETLYFGSGTRLTVL.